This T cell receptor beta chain was identified during a study of CD8 T cells in ankylosing spondylitis. Quantitative molecular-barcoded 5'-RACE generated the TCR beta libraries. Each CDR3 protein is one row after TCRdb ran MiXCR on the 5' RACE reads. This table holds about 460,000 distinct CDR3 sequences, about 5.2% found once. V lost 1 base, J lost 8 bases, and 13 bases stayed unmatched. CDR1 is LGHNA and CDR2 is YSLEER in the germline V gene. CDR3 size: 16 residues. Study-level results: A TCR beta motif made of fewer than ten highly homologous variants seemed typical of ankylosing spondylitis blood. Earlier literature documents some of the motif variants in reactive arthritis synovial fluid and blood.

This clonotype was counted ten times or more. Antigen unknown. The chain links TRBV4-3 to TRBJ1-2, with TRBD1 identical over 7 bases. The source of this sequence is a male donor with ankylosing spondylitis. Sequencing was carried out using blood, either unsorted or a sorted T cell fraction (not recorded which). The CDR3 DNA follows: TGCGCCAGCAGCCAAGGGGGCGACAGGGAGATTAGAGGCTACACCTTC. This codes for CASSQGGDREIRGYTF.